This TCR beta chain was retrieved from a study of blood T cell repertoires in COVID-19. Looking at the study overall: Italy, Spain and the United States were the sources of the convalescent and acute COVID-19 samples.

Original methodology: Nucleated cell counts were estimated from reference gene primer amplification. Repertoires were generated with immunoSEQ multiplex PCR, while TCRdb's copy carries only in-frame clones and drops some. That table is the source of V, J and clone size, and D and trimming were worked out from the DNA. The sample includes 65,000 to 90,000 clones, 80% to 95% of them seen just once. This CDR3 spans 17 amino acids. Losses at the gene ends were 7 bases for V and 1 base for J; bases not matched to a gene: 12. Germline-derived CDR1 and CDR2 are LNHDA and SQIVND (reference sequence). Sequencing was done on a sample of peripheral blood. The clonotype was recovered from a human donor in a cohort sampled during active COVID-19. This chain links TRBV19 with TRBJ1-5; 8 bases are shared with TRBD1. The CDR3 DNA is TGTGCCAGTATCGCGGACAGGGCCCTCAGGAGCAATCAGCCCCAGCATTTT. Amino acid sequence: CASIADRALRSNQPQHF.